These 28 T cell receptor beta chains were all obtained from the same sample, sequenced in a study of yellow fever vaccine responses in identical twins. Each CDR3 protein gets one entry after TCRdb re-called the RT-PCR reads with MiXCR. Of about 11,000 distinct CDR3 sequences listed, approximately 80% were seen once; the top ten hold under 9.5%. The material sequenced was T cells from blood (PBMCs), unsorted or a sorted subset (not recorded which), taken before or after yellow fever vaccination (not recorded which). Receptor source: a woman in her late teens or twenties who received the yellow fever vaccine.

The J gene is TRBJ2-1, the V gene TRBV3-1; D might be TRBD2 (5 bases). Looked up from germline, CDR1 is LGHDT and CDR2 is YNNKEL (reference sequence). The CDR3 is 16 amino acids. The germline V and J ends were trimmed by 1 base and 0 bases, with 10 bases remaining between them. The CDR3 loop is CASSQVEGDSYNEQFF. The CDR3, as DNA: TGTGCCAGCAGCCAAGTTGAGGGAGACTCCTACAATGAGCAGTTCTTC.

The CDR3 here is CASSLTRDRGKDQPQHF. The CDR3 region has the DNA TGTGCCAGCAGTCTCACCCGGGACAGGGGAAAAGATCAGCCCCAGCATTTT. The chain is built from TRBV12-3 or TRBV12-4 and TRBJ1-5, with 10 bases matching TRBD1. J gave up 5 bases and V 5 bases, and 12 bases lay outside the gene matches. This CDR3 has 17 amino acids.

The chain combines TRBV9 with TRBJ2-7, with 8 bases lining up with TRBD2. Trimming took 0 bases from V and 5 from J; bases not matched to a gene: 4. Looked up from germline, CDR1 is SGDLS and CDR2 is YYNGEE. This CDR3 is 14 amino acids long. This CDR3 is CASSVVAGLDEQYF. Written as DNA, the CDR3 is TGTGCCAGCAGCGTAGTAGCGGGACTCGACGAGCAGTACTTC.

The chain couples TRBV12-3 or TRBV12-4 to TRBJ1-2; maybe TRBD1 (6 bases). The CDR3 spans 12 residues. V lost 8 bases and J lost 2, with 9 bases in between. The CDR3 spells CASRGGNYGYTF. CDR3 bases: TGTGCCAGCCGAGGGGGAAACTATGGCTACACCTTC.

The V and J genes are TRBV18 and TRBJ2-7, with 14 bases lining up with TRBD2. The CDR3 spans 16 residues. With 6 bases clipped from V and 4 bases from J, the junction kept 8 bases outside the gene matches. Looked up from germline, CDR1 is KGHSH and CDR2 is LQKENI. The CDR3 DNA follows: TGTGCCAGCTCGTCGACTAGCGGGAGGGCCAAGTACGAGCAGTACTTC. It encodes CASSSTSGRAKYEQYF.

The rearrangement joins TRBV6-1 to TRBJ1-2; TRBD1 is a possible D gene (5 bases). CDR1 is MNHNS and CDR2 is SASEGT in the germline V gene. The CDR3 sequence is 13 residues long. V was shortened by 7 bases and J by 7 bases, with 16 bases between the two germline ends. The CDR3 coding sequence is TGTGCCAGCACCAAGGGCAGGGCGCTTGGCTACACCTTC. This codes for CASTKGRALGYTF.

This chain joins TRBV6-1 and TRBJ2-1, with 7 bases lining up with TRBD2. This CDR3 region has 13 residues. Trimming cost V 8 bases and J 5 bases; bases outside gene matches: 6. Germline V gene sequence: CDR1 MNHNS, CDR2 SASEGT. CDR3 nucleotides: TGTGCCAGCGGGAGGGAAGACAACAATGAGCAGTTCTTC. Protein sequence: CASGREDNNEQFF.

This clonotype appeared once. V gene TRBV9 combines with J gene TRBJ2-3; 8 bases are a match to TRBD1. Germline assignment: CDR1 SGDLS and CDR2 YYNGEE. Trimming at V came to 2 bases and at J to 0 bases, leaving 5 bases not matched to a gene. The CDR3 has 16 residues. In DNA form, the CDR3 reads TGTGCCAGCAGCGTCCGACAGGGGTCTAGCACAGATACGCAGTATTTT. As protein: CASSVRQGSSTDTQYF.

The rearrangement uses TRBV4-1 and TRBJ1-1; D is ambiguous. The CDR3 consists of 15 residues. Germline V gives CDR1 MGHRA, CDR2 YSYEKL. The ends were cut back, 7 bases at V and 0 bases at J, with 15 bases in the middle. DNA of the CDR3: TGCGCCAGCATCCATCACCCGGGCCTGAACACTGAAGCTTTCTTT. Its protein product is CASIHHPGLNTEAFF.

This chain joins TRBV11-2 and TRBJ2-7; the match to TRBD1 covers 7 bases. J lost 2 bases, V lost 1 base, and 2 bases had no gene match. Germline lookup yields CDR1 SGHAT and CDR2 FQNNGV. CDR3 length: 14 amino acids. CDR3 residues: CASSLGQGTYEQYF. Written as DNA, the CDR3 is TGTGCCAGCAGCTTAGGACAGGGAACCTACGAGCAGTACTTC.

As to this clonotype: At one end the junction does not follow the germline gene, possibly because of a read error. This chain joins TRBV11-1 and TRBJ1-4; no reliable D call. The CDR3 contains 11 residues. Germline V lookup: CDR1 SGHAT, CDR2 FQDESV (reference sequence). The CDR3 coding sequence is TGTGCCAGCAGCTCGACTGAAGAACTGTTTTTT. It yields the protein CASSSTEELFF.

On this clonotype itself: Compared with germline, one end of the junction differs, possibly owing to a read error. This chain uses TRBV12-3 or TRBV12-4 with TRBJ2-1, with a tentative D call TRBD2 (5 bases). CDR3 size: 16 residues. The CDR3 sequence: CGSSQKRRSSYNEQFF. Written as DNA, the CDR3 is TGTGGCAGCAGTCAAAAGCGGAGGAGCTCCTACAATGAGCAGTTCTTC.

This sequence joins TRBV13 and TRBJ2-1; D ambiguous. Germline V gene lookup returns CDR1 PRHDT and CDR2 FYEKMQ (reference sequence). CDR3 length: 15 amino acids. Trimming took off 0 bases at V and 5 bases at J, with 11 bases between the two ends. CDR3 DNA: TGTGCCAGCAGCTTAGGACTTCGCCAAGACAATGAGCAGTTCTTC. It codes for CASSLGLRQDNEQFF. Filled out from reference TRBV13 and TRBJ2-1, the complete variable domain reads AAGVIQSPRHLIKEKRETATLKCYPIPRHDTVYWYQQGPGQDPQFLISFYEKMQSDKGSIPDRFSAQQFSDYHSELNMSSLELGDSALYFCASSLGLRQDNEQFFGPGTRLTVL.

This chain connects TRBV4-1 to TRBJ1-2, with D maybe TRBD1 (5 bases). The V end was cut by 1 base, the J end by 4 bases, with 13 bases between. Germline-derived CDR1 and CDR2 are MGHRA and YSYEKL. This CDR3 has 15 amino acids. The CDR3 is CASSQVLEGPYGYTF. CDR3 nucleotides: TGCGCCAGCAGCCAAGTGCTAGAGGGACCCTATGGCTACACCTTC.

J is TRBJ2-3 and V is TRBV11-3; no firm D call. The CDR3 is 12 amino acids. V lost 5 bases and J lost 2, with 5 bases in between. Per germline, CDR1 SGHNT and CDR2 YENEEA. CDR3 bases: TGTGCCAGCAGCCCGACCACAGATACGCAGTATTTT. Translating it yields CASSPTTDTQYF.

The chain is built from TRBV15 and TRBJ2-1, with 11 bases matching TRBD2. Germline V gives CDR1 LNHNV, CDR2 YYDKDF (reference sequence). CDR3 length equals 16 residues. V dropped 1 base and J dropped 8; count of bases not matched to a gene: 7. The CDR3 DNA sequence: TGTGCCACCAGCAGAGTTAGCGGGAGGGCGGGGGATGAGCAGTTCTTC. Translation: CATSRVSGRAGDEQFF.

The chain combines TRBV2 with TRBJ1-2, with 9 bases fitting TRBD1. The CDR3 consists of 13 residues. J was trimmed by 6 bases and V by 3 bases; bases with no gene match: 2. CDR1 is SNHLY and CDR2 is FYNNEI in the germline V gene. The DNA of the CDR3 is TGTGCCAGCAGTGACGACAGGGGGAATGGCTACACCTTC. It encodes CASSDDRGNGYTF.

The chain uses TRBV7-9 and TRBJ2-1; the match to TRBD2 covers 8 bases. The CDR3 runs 18 residues. CDR1 is SEHNR, CDR2 FQNEAQ, per germline (reference sequence). V lost 5 bases to trimming and J lost 0 bases; unmatched junction nucleotides: 12. CDR3 bases: TGTGCCAGCAGCCCCCCCCTCGTGCGGGGGGACTCCTACAATGAGCAGTTCTTC. It translates to CASSPPLVRGDSYNEQFF.

CDR3 amino acids: CASSYPTAGTEAFF. Written as DNA, the CDR3 is TGTGCCAGCAGCTACCCGACTGCCGGGACTGAAGCTTTCTTT. V is TRBV5-5 and J is TRBJ1-1, with unresolved D. CDR3 length: 14 amino acids. Germline CDR1 reads SGHKS; CDR2 reads YYEKEE (reference sequence). V was pared by 3 bases and J by 5 bases, with 14 bases between.

V usage is TRBV11-1 and J usage is TRBJ1-1; 8 nucleotides line up with TRBD1. Looked up from germline, CDR1 is SGHAT and CDR2 is FQDESV (reference sequence). The CDR3 length is 15 residues. V shed 2 bases and J 1 base; nucleotides not matched to a gene: 3. CDR3 region: CASSLQTGANTEAFF. CDR3 DNA: TGTGCCAGCAGCTTACAGACAGGGGCGAACACTGAAGCTTTCTTT. The full variable domain, with the rest looked up from reference TRBV11-1 and TRBJ1-1, is EAEVAQSPRYKITEKSQAVAFWCDPISGHATLYWYRQILGQGPELLVQFQDESVVDDSQLPKDRFSAERLKGVDSTLKIQPAELGDSAMYLCASSLQTGANTEAFFGQGTRLTVV.

The chain joins TRBV9 to TRBJ2-7; 11 bases match TRBD2. CDR3 length: 15 amino acids. Germline V gene data show CDR1 as SGDLS and CDR2 as YYNGEE. The V segment lost 4 bases and the J segment 3 bases; nucleotides outside the gene matches: 6. CDR3 DNA sequence: TGTGCCAGCAGCTCCTCCGGGACTAGCGGCTACGAGCAGTACTTC. Its translation: CASSSSGTSGYEQYF.

This clonotype has just one count. The rearrangement joins TRBV19 to TRBJ1-1, with a possible D match to TRBD1 (5 bases). The CDR3 runs to 13 residues. Germline assignment: CDR1 LNHDA and CDR2 SQIVND (reference sequence). The ends were cut back, 5 bases at V and 0 bases at J, with 7 bases in the middle. DNA for the CDR3: TGTGCCAGTAGTGAGGGGTTGAACACTGAAGCTTTCTTT. Encoded protein: CASSEGLNTEAFF.

V and J are TRBV12-3 or TRBV12-4 and TRBJ2-5, with D unresolved. The CDR3 is made up of 14 amino acids. V was trimmed by 0 bases and J by 2 bases, leaving 7 bases between them. The CDR3 protein is CASSLADGQETQYF. For the CDR3, the DNA is TGTGCCAGCAGTTTAGCGGACGGGCAAGAGACCCAGTACTTC.

The V call is TRBV13, the J call TRBJ2-7, with TRBD2 matching 10 bases. The CDR3 covers 14 residues. The germline CDR1 and CDR2 sequences are PRHDT and FYEKMQ (reference sequence). Trimming at V came to 5 bases and at J to 3 bases, leaving 4 bases not matched to a gene. DNA for the CDR3: TGTGCCAGCAGCACAGGACTAGCGGACTACGAGCAGTACTTC. Translated, it gives CASSTGLADYEQYF.

The chain employs TRBV10-1 and TRBJ1-3, with a tentative D call TRBD1 (6 bases). This CDR3 contains 15 residues. CDR1 is WNHNN and CDR2 is SYGVQD in the germline V gene (reference sequence). V lost 0 bases, J lost 1 base, and 7 bases lay in between. The CDR3 reads CASSESTGSGNTIYF. The CDR3 nucleotides read TGCGCCAGCAGTGAGTCGACAGGATCTGGAAACACCATATATTTT.

The CDR3: CATSRDRTLYNEQFF. CDR3 in DNA: TGTGCCACCAGCAGAGATAGGACACTTTACAATGAGCAGTTCTTC. The chain joins TRBV15 to TRBJ2-1; possibly TRBD1 for D (5 bases). Per the germline V gene, CDR1 is LNHNV and CDR2 is YYDKDF (reference sequence). The CDR3 is 15 amino acids. The V end lost 0 bases, the J end lost 4 bases, and 10 bases lay between the germline ends. Filled out from reference TRBV15 and TRBJ2-1, the complete variable domain reads DAMVIQNPRYQVTQFGKPVTLSCSQTLNHNVMYWYQQKSSQAPKLLFHYYDKDFNNEADTPDNFQSRRPNTSFCFLDIRSPGLGDTAMYLCATSRDRTLYNEQFFGPGTRLTVL.

J is TRBJ2-3 and V is TRBV11-1; D gene unclear. Germline loops: CDR1 SGHAT, CDR2 FQDESV (reference sequence). There are 14 residues in the CDR3. V lost 8 bases to trimming and J lost 2 bases, with 14 bases between them. The CDR3 DNA follows: TGTGCCAGCGGGGTCGTTTCAGCCACAGATACGCAGTATTTT. Its translation is CASGVVSATDTQYF.

The chain carries TRBV7-7 and TRBJ1-5, with D uncertain. Trimming shortened V by 1 base and J by 0 bases, and 13 bases separated the two germline ends. In germline, CDR1 is SSHAT, CDR2 FNYEAQ (reference sequence). CDR3 length: 17 residues. The CDR3 region is CASSLVGEDGSNQPQHF. In nucleotides, the CDR3 is TGTGCCAGCAGCTTAGTGGGCGAGGACGGTAGCAATCAGCCCCAGCATTTT.